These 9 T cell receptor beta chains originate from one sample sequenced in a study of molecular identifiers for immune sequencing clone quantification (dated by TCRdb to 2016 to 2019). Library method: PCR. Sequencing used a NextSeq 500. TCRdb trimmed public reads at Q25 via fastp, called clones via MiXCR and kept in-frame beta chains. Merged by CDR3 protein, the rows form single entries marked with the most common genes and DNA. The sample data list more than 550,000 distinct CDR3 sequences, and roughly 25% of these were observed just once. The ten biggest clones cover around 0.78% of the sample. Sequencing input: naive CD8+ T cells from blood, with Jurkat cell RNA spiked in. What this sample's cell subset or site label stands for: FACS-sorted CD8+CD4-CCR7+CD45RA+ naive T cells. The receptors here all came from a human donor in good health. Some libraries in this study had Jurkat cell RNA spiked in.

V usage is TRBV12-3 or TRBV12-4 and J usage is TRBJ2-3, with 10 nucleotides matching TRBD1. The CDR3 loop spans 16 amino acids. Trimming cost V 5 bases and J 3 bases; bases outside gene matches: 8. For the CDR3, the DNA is TGTGCCAGCAGTCCTAGACAGGGGGCAGGTACAGATACGCAGTATTTT. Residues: CASSPRQGAGTDTQYF.

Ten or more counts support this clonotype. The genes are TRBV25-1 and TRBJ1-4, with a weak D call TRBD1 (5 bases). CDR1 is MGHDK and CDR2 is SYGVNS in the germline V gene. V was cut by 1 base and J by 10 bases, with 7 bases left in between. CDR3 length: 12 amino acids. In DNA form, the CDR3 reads TGTGCCAGCAGTGAATTTGGGGGAAAACTGTTTTTT. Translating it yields CASSEFGGKLFF.

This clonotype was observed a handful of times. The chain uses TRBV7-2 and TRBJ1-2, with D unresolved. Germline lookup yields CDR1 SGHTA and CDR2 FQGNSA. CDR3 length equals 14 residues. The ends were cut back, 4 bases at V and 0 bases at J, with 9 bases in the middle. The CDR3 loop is CASSWIAANYGYTF. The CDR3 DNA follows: TGTGCCAGCAGCTGGATTGCAGCTAACTATGGCTACACCTTC.

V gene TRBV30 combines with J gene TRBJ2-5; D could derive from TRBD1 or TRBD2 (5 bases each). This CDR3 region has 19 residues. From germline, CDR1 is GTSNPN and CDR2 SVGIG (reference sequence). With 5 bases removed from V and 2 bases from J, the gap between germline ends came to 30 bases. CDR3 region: CAWSGYARVIVTSQETQYF. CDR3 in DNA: TGTGCCTGGTCAGGGTATGCGCGGGTGATAGTCACCTCGCAAGAGACCCAGTACTTC. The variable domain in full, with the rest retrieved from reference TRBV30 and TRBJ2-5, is SQTIHQWPATLVQPVGSPLSLECTVEGTSNPNLYWYRQAAGRGLQLLFYSVGIGQISSEVPQNLSASRPQDRQFILSSKKLLLSDSGFYLCAWSGYARVIVTSQETQYFGPGTRLLVL.

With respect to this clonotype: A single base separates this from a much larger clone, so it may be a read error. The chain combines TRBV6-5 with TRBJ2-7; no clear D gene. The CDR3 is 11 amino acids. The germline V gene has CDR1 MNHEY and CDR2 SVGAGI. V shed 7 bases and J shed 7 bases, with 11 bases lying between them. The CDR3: CASNGPSEQYF. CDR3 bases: TGTGCCAGCAATGGACCCTCTGAGCAGTACTTC.

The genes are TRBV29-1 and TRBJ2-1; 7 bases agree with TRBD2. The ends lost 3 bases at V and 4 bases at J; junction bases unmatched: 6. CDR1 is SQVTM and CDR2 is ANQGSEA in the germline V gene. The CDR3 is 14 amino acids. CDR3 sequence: CSVDFSGGYNEQFF. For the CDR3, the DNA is TGCAGCGTTGATTTTTCGGGGGGATACAATGAGCAGTTCTTC.

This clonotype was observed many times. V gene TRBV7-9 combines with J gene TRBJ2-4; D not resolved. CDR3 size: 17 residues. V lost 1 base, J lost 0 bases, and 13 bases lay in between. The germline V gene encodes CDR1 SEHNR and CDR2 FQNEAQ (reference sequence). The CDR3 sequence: CASSLVGVERAKNIQYF. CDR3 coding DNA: TGTGCCAGCAGCTTAGTCGGCGTCGAGAGAGCCAAAAACATTCAGTACTTC. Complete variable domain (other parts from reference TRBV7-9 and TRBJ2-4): DTGVSQNPRHKITKRGQNVTFRCDPISEHNRLYWYRQTLGQGPEFLTYFQNEAQLEKSRLLSDRFSAERPKGSFSTLEIQRTEQGDSAMYLCASSLVGVERAKNIQYFGAGTRLSVL.

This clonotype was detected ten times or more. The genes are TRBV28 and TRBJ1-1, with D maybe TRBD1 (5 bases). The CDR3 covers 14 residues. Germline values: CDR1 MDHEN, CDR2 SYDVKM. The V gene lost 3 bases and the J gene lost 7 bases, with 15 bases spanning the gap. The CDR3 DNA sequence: TGTGCCAGCAGTTTCCCGGGGCCCCAGGGTGAAGCTTTCTTT. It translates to CASSFPGPQGEAFF.

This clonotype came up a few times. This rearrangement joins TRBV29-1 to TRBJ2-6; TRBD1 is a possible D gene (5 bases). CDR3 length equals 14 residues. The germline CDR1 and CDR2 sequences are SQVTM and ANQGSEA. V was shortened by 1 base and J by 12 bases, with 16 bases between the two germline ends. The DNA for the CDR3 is TGCAGCGTTGAAGGCAGCTCTGGGGCCCCCGTCCTGACTTTC. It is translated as CSVEGSSGAPVLTF.